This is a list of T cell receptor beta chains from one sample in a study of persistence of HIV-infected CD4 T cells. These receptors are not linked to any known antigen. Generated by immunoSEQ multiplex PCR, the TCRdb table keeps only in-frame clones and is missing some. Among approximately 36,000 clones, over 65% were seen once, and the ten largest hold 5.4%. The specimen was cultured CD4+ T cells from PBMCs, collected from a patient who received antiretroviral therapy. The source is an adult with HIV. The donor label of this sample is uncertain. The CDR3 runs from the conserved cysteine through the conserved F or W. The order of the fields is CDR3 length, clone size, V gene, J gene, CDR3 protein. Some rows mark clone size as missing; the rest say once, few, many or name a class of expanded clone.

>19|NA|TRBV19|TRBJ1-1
CASSSGFRVQYVLNTEAFF
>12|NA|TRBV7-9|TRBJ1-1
CASSLAGQWAFF
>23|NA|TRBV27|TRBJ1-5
CASSSLGGISDLLLGGLNQPQHF
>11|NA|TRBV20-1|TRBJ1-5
CSATGEQAQHF
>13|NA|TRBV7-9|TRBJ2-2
CASRETGVGELFF
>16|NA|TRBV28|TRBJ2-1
CASSPHPGTVYNEQFF
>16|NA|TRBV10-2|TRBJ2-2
CASSRLAGGNTGELFF
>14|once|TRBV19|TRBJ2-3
CASSTRVGMDTQYF
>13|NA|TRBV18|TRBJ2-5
CASSPLGQETQYF
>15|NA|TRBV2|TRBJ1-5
CASSDWDRGVQPQHF
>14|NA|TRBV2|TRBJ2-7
CASSGGTGFHEQYF
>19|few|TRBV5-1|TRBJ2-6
CASSARTGGAVSGANVLTF
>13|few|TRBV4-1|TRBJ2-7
CASRRIPSGEQYF
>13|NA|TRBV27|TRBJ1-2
CASSFKGGYGYTF
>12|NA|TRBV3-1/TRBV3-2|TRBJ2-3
CASRDGTDTQYF
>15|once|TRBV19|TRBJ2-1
CASSTGGTVSDEQFF
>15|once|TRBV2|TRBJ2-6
CASSLQGSGANVLTF
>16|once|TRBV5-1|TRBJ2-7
CASSFTGGLAAYEQYF
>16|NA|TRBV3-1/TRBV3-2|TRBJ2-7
CASSQVPTVLADEQYF
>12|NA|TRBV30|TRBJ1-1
CAWSPRDTEAFF
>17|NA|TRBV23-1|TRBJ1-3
CASSESGTLTSGNTIYF
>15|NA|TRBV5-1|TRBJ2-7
CASRSGLAGAYEQYF
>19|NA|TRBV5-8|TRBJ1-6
CASSRASVGTGMGNSPLHF
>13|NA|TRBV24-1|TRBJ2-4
CATSALDQNIQYF
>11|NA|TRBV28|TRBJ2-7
CASSSPSEQYF
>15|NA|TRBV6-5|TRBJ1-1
CASSSPWTANTEAFF
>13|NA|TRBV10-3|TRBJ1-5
CATGTGIELPQHF
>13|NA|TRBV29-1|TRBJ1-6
CSVSPGGSAPLHF
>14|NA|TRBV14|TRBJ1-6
CASSQDWLNSPLHF
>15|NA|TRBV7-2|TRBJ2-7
CASSLDRGTIYEQYF
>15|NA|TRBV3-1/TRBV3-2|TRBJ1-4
CASSHPTAGNEKLFF
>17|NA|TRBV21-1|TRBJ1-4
CASSKLTARATNEKLFF
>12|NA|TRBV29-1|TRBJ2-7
CSVVPGPHEQYF
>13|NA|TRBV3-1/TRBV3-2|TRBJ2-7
CASSTDRTYEQYF
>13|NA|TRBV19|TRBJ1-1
CASRTGGLTEAFF
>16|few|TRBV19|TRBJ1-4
CASSTDPGQTSEKLFF
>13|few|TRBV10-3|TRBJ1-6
CAISTGDNSPLHF
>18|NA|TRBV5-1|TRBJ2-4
CASSLAGTGGQAKNIQYF
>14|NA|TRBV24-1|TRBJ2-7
CATSQGGRSYEQYF
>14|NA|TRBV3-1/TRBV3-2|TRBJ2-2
CASSRGDRDGELFF
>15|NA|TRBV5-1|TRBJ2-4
CASSLMGGVENIQYF
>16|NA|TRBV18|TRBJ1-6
CASSPLQDSYNSPLHF
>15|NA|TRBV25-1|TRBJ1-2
CASSPIDRANYGYTF
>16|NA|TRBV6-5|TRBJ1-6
CASSFDPLGLNSPLHF
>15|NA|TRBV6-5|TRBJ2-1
CASRGQGTSPNEQFF
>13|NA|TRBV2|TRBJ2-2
CASLSFFTGELFF
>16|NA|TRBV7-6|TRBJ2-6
CASSSRGHTGANVLTF
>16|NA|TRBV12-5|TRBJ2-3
CASGTPRGGPTDTQYF
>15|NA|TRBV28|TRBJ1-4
CASSSQGGTNEKLFF
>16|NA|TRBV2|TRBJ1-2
CASSDVLRTYIYGYTF
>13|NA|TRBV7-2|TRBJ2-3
CASTLGPTDTQYF
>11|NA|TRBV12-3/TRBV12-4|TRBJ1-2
CASSLAFGYTF
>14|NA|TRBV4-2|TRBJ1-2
CASSQASAVYGYTF
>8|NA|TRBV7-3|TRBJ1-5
CPHQPQHF
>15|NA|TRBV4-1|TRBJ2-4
CASSQVSPGQNIQYF